This T cell receptor beta chain stems from a study of spatial heterogeneity in lung cancer. The CDR3 extends over 14 amino acids. Per the germline V gene, CDR1 is SEHNR and CDR2 is FQNEAQ (reference sequence). V was clipped by 0 bases and J by 6 bases, with 9 bases between them. MiXCR was run by TCRdb on the 5' RACE reads, yielding one entry per CDR3 protein. The top ten clones hold roughly 14% of a sample with about 61,000 distinct CDR3 sequences, approximately 6.3% of them seen once. This sample's time point: sample taken at primary tumor resection. A total of approximately 77 untreated early-stage non-small cell lung cancer patients served as donors. The study sequenced unsorted whole RNA from tumor, nontumor lung or frozen PBMC. This clonotype was counted many times.

The source of this sequence is a female donor with early-stage non-small cell lung cancer. Here the sequenced sample was PBMCs, taken at surgery. This chain connects TRBV7-9 to TRBJ1-5, with a weak D call TRBD1 (5 bases). CDR3 region: CASSLAGVGQPQHF. The CDR3 nucleotides are TGTGCCAGCAGCTTAGCAGGGGTAGGTCAGCCCCAGCATTTT.